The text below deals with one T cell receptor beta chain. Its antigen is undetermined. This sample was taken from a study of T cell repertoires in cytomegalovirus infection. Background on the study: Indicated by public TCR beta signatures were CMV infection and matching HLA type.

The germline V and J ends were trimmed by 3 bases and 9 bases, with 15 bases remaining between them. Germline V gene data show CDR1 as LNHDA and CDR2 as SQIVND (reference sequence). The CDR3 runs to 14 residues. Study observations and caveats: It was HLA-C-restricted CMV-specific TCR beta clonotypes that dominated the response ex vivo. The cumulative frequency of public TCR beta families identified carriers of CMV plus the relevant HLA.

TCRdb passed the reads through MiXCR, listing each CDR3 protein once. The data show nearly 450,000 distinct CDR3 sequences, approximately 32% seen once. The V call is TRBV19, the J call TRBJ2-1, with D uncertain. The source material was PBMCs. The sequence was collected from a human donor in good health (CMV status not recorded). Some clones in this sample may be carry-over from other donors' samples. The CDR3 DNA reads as TGTGCCAGTAGTATGGGCTATCGGCAAAGTGAGCAGTTCTTC. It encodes CASSMGYRQSEQFF.